These T cell receptor beta chains were read from a single sample in a study of T-cell memory formation after mild COVID-19. TCRdb analysed the 5' RACE reads with MiXCR anew, one entry per CDR3 protein. The sample shows 100,000 or so distinct CDR3 sequences, 11% of them seen only once. Sequencing was carried out using PBMCs or a T cell subset sorted from them (not recorded which). The receptors shown here come from a man in his late teens or twenties who had mild COVID-19 (a few samples of this study predate the infection). Cell type and time point are not known. Each CDR3 is given with its conserved first and last residue. Each record gives: V gene, J gene, D gene, clone size, CDR3 protein, CDR3 DNA. D genes are given only for firm matches. The size of a clone is reported for some rows only, either as once, few or many, or as a class for expanded clones.

TRBV6-1,TRBJ2-1,TRBD2,many,CASRGLAGGNFHEQFF,TGTGCCAGCAGGGGACTAGCGGGGGGAAATTTCCATGAGCAGTTCTTC
TRBV11-2,TRBJ1-5,-,few,CASSSTAGPNQPQHF,TGTGCCAGCAGCTCGACCGCAGGGCCCAATCAGCCCCAGCATTTT
TRBV19,TRBJ1-1,TRBD1,few,CASNYRGLSTEAFF,TGTGCCAGTAATTATAGGGGGCTTAGCACTGAAGCTTTCTTT
TRBV3-1,TRBJ2-3,TRBD1,-,CASSQEYRGGLSEPGDTQYF,TGTGCCAGCAGCCAAGAGTACAGGGGCGGACTGAGCGAACCCGGGGATACGCAGTATTTT
TRBV18,TRBJ2-7,-,-,CASSPPKHPYEQYF,TGTGCCAGCTCACCACCCAAACATCCCTACGAGCAGTACTTC
TRBV7-3,TRBJ1-4,-,-,CASSGRGFRTTNEKLFF,TGTGCCAGCAGCGGCAGGGGCTTTAGAACAACTAATGAAAAACTGTTTTTT
TRBV12-3/TRBV12-4,TRBJ2-2,-,-,CASSWGGADTGELFF,TGTGCCAGCAGTTGGGGGGGGGCCGACACCGGGGAGCTGTTTTTT
TRBV20-1,TRBJ1-5,TRBD1,-,CSATPGQGSNQPQHF,TGCAGTGCTACGCCCGGACAGGGGAGTAATCAGCCCCAGCATTTT
TRBV6-5,TRBJ2-1,TRBD2,once,CASSYSNRGGNSEQFF,TGTGCCAGCAGTTACTCGAATCGGGGGGGGAATTCTGAGCAGTTCTTC
TRBV27,TRBJ2-1,-,-,CASRATDLNEQFF,TGTGCCAGCAGGGCGACCGATTTAAATGAGCAGTTCTTC
TRBV9,TRBJ2-1,-,-,CASSVGTEQFF,TGTGCCAGCAGCGTAGGCACTGAGCAGTTCTTC
TRBV20-1,TRBJ2-7,TRBD1,-,CSARGTGTYEQYF,TGCAGTGCTAGGGGGACAGGGACCTACGAGCAGTACTTC
TRBV11-2,TRBJ2-1,TRBD2,few,CASSLAAGGLDEQFF,TGTGCCAGCAGCTTAGCGGCGGGGGGGCTGGATGAGCAGTTCTTC
TRBV20-1,TRBJ1-2,-,few,CSARGAVGYTF,TGCAGTGCTCGGGGGGCGGTGGGCTACACCTTC
TRBV7-2,TRBJ2-7,-,-,CASGLGPLDEQYF,TGTGCCAGCGGATTAGGACCCCTTGACGAGCAGTACTTC
TRBV13,TRBJ2-3,TRBD1,few,CASSLRDRGYTDTQYF,TGTGCCAGCAGTCTACGGGACAGGGGATACACAGATACGCAGTATTTT
TRBV7-9,TRBJ2-1,TRBD1,many,CASSSPGTGDYNEQFF,TGTGCCAGCAGCTCGCCCGGGACAGGTGACTACAATGAGCAGTTCTTC
TRBV9,TRBJ2-1,-,few,CASSVAGGSEQFF,TGTGCCAGCAGCGTAGCGGGTGGAAGTGAGCAGTTCTTC
TRBV5-1,TRBJ2-2,-,-,CASSSPTNTGELFF,TGCGCCAGCAGCTCCCCCACAAACACCGGGGAGCTGTTTTTT
TRBV7-2,TRBJ2-3,-,-,CASSLVGSGNTQYF,TGTGCCAGCAGCTTAGTTGGGAGTGGAAATACGCAGTATTTT
TRBV20-1,TRBJ2-7,-,many,CSARPSTHEQYF,TGCAGTGCTAGACCCAGTACCCACGAGCAGTACTTC
TRBV7-2,TRBJ2-3,-,-,CASTHTDTQYF,TGTGCCAGCACCCACACAGATACGCAGTATTTT
TRBV4-2,TRBJ1-3,-,many,CASSPESASGNTIYF,TGTGCCAGCAGCCCCGAATCGGCCTCTGGAAACACCATATATTTT
TRBV25-1,TRBJ1-1,TRBD1,-,CASSSPTGWNTEAFF,TGTGCCAGCAGTTCCCCGACAGGGTGGAACACTGAAGCTTTCTTT
TRBV4-2,TRBJ2-6,-,few,CASSHLRQRANVLTF,TGTGCCAGCAGCCATTTACGACAGAGAGCCAACGTCCTGACTTTC
TRBV6-2/TRBV6-3,TRBJ2-3,-,-,CASSAGHSTDTQYF,TGTGCCAGCAGCGCAGGGCATAGCACAGATACGCAGTATTTT
TRBV7-9,TRBJ2-7,-,few,CASSPTGPTYEQYF,TGTGCCAGCAGCCCAACAGGGCCCACCTACGAGCAGTACTTC
TRBV6-6,TRBJ1-4,-,few,CASSYSRQFEKLFF,TGTGCCAGCAGTTACTCCCGACAGTTCGAAAAACTGTTTTTT
TRBV4-1,TRBJ1-1,-,-,CASSQETPRAWETEAFF,TGCGCCAGCAGCCAAGAAACCCCCAGGGCCTGGGAGACTGAAGCTTTCTTT
TRBV29-1,TRBJ2-6,-,few,CSVAWASGANVLTF,TGCAGCGTTGCCTGGGCCTCTGGGGCCAACGTCCTGACTTTC
TRBV7-9,TRBJ2-7,TRBD2,few,CASSLFPPAGGPYEQYF,TGTGCCAGCAGCTTATTCCCTCCGGCGGGGGGACCCTACGAGCAGTACTTC
TRBV12-3/TRBV12-4,TRBJ1-2,-,many,CASSLAGGDGYTF,TGTGCCAGCAGCCTCGCGGGGGGGGATGGCTACACCTTC
TRBV14,TRBJ1-1,-,-,CASSPRSSRTEAFF,TGTGCCAGCAGCCCCAGGTCCTCACGGACTGAAGCTTTCTTT
TRBV29-1,TRBJ2-2,-,-,CSVERLARETGELFF,TGCAGCGTTGAACGGCTAGCCAGGGAGACCGGGGAGCTGTTTTTT